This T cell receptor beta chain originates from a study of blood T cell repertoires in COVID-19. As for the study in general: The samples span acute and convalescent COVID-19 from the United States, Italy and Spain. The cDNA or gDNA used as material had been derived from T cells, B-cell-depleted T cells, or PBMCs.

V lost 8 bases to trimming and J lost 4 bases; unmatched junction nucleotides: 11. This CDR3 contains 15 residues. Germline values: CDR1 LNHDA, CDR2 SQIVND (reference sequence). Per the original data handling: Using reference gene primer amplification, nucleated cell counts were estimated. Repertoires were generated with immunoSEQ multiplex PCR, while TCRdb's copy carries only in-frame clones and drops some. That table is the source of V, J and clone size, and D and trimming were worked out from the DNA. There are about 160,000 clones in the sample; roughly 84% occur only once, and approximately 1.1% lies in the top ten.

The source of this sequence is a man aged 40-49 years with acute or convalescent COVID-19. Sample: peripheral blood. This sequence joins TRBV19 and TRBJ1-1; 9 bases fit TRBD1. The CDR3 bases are TGTGCCAGTCACCCCTCCGGGACAGGGCTCACTGAAGCTTTCTTT. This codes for CASHPSGTGLTEAFF.